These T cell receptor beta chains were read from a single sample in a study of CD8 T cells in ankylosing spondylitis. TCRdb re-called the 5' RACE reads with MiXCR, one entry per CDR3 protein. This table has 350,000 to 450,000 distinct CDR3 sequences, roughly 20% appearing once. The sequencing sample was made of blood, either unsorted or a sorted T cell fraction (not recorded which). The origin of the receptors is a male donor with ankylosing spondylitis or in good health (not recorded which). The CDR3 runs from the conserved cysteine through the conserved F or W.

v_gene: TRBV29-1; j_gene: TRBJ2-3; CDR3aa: CSTGPRRTDTQYF
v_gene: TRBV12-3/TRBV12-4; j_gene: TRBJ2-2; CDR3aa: CASILPGPNTGELFF
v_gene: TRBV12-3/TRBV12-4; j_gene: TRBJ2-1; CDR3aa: CASSFVPRNEQFF
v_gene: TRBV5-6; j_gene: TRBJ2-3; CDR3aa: CAISFGGVTVTQYF
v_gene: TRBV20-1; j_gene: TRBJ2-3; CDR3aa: CSATNSGEAGDTQYF
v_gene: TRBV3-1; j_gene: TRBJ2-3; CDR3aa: CASSLPMEGTDTQYF
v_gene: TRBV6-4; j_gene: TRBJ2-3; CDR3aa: CASSASGGATDTQYF
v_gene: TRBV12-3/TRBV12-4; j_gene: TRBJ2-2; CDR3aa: CASSPKPSLNTGELFF
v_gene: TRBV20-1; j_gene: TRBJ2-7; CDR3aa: CSARTSGGPTLSYEQYF
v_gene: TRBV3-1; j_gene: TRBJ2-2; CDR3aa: CASSQAVTPDAGELFF
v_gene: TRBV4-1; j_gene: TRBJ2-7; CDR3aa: CASSQVRGQGSYEQYF
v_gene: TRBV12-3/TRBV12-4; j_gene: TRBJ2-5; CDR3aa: CASSSTLETQYF
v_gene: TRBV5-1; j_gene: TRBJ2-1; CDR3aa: CASSPPPGRNEQFF